Listed below are T cell receptor beta chains from one sample, sequenced in a study of T cells in Graves' hyperthyroidism and ophthalmopathy. TCRdb called the multiplex PCR reads again in MiXCR, with one record for every CDR3 protein. There are 530,000 or so distinct CDR3 sequences in the sample; roughly 50% occur only once, and approximately 7.5% lies in the top ten. Sequencing was carried out using peripheral blood or thyroid tissue (not recorded which). Every receptor here comes from a woman aged 18-29 years with Graves' hyperthyroidism. Both conserved end residues are trimmed from each CDR3.

j_call | v_call | cdr3_aa
TRBJ2-7 | TRBV7-3 | ASSPDTGTGVEQY
TRBJ2-7 | TRBV9 | ASSVGQDAYEQY
TRBJ2-3 | TRBV7-8 | ASSQEGQTTDTQY
TRBJ1-3 | TRBV10-3 | AISESSGGNTIY
TRBJ1-2 | TRBV6-1 | AGGTSEPVRGYT
TRBJ1-2 | TRBV9 | ASSDRGLDYGYT
TRBJ2-1 | TRBV25-1 | ASRGTSGSPWDNEQF
TRBJ2-5 | TRBV29-1 | SVVTQGGDETQY
TRBJ2-7 | TRBV9 | ASSQLSGEQY
TRBJ1-3 | TRBV6-1 | ASSLGGAGNTIY
TRBJ1-5 | TRBV29-1 | SASSRAGQPQH
TRBJ1-1 | TRBV30 | AWSVLGGNTEAF
TRBJ2-7 | TRBV12-5 | ASGFGLDSYEQY
TRBJ2-2 | TRBV27 | ASSFRPGGSSGSGELF
TRBJ2-2 | TRBV7-9 | ASSQAPGGELF
TRBJ1-5 | TRBV7-2 | ASRATGGMSNQPQH
TRBJ2-2 | TRBV5-5 | ASSLAVGNTGELF
TRBJ1-2 | TRBV20-1 | SATDVAGPYGYT
TRBJ1-5 | TRBV20-1 | SRTGTFNQPQH
TRBJ2-5 | TRBV24-1 | ATSDWDRTQETQY
TRBJ1-1 | TRBV5-6 | ASSLYREGAF
TRBJ1-2 | TRBV18 | ASSPRGTNYGYT
TRBJ2-1 | TRBV5-1 | ASSLAQGYNEQF
TRBJ1-5 | TRBV27 | ASSFDGPGNQPQH
TRBJ2-2 | TRBV6-1 | ASILWSPAGELF